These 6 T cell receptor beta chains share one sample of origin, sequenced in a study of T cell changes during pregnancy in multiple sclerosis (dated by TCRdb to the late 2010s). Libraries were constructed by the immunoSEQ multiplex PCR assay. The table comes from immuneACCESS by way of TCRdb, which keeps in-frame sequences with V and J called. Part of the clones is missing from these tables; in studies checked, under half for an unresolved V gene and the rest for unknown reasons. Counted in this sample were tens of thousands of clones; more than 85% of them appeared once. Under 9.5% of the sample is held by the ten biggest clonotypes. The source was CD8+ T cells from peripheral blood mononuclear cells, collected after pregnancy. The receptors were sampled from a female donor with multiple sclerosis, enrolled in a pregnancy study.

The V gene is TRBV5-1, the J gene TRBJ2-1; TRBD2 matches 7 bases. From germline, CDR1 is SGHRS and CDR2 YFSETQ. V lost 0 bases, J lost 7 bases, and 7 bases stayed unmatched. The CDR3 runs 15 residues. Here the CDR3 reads CASSLAVGGLNEQFF. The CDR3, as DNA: TGCGCCAGCAGCTTGGCGGTGGGAGGGTTAAATGAGCAGTTCTTC.

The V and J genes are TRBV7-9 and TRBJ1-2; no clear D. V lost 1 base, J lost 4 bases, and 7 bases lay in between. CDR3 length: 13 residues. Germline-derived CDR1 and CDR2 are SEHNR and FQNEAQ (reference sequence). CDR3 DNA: TGTGCCAGCAGCTTAGATAGAGGCTATGGCTACACCTTC. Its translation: CASSLDRGYGYTF.

In nucleotides, the CDR3 is TGTGCCATCATGGCTAGCGGGAGCCTCTCCTACAATGAGCAGTTCTTC. This encodes CAIMASGSLSYNEQFF. The genes are TRBV27 and TRBJ2-1; 10 bases align to TRBD2. The CDR3 spans 16 residues. Germline assignment: CDR1 MNHEY and CDR2 SMNVEV (reference sequence). V lost 10 bases to trimming and J lost 0 bases; unmatched junction nucleotides: 9.

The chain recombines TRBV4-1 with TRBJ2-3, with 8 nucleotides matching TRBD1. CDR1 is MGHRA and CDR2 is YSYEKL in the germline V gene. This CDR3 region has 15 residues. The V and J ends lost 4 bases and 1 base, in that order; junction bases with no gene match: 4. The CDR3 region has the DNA TGCGCCAGCAGCCCCGGACAGGGAGGCACAGATACGCAGTATTTT. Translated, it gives CASSPGQGGTDTQYF.

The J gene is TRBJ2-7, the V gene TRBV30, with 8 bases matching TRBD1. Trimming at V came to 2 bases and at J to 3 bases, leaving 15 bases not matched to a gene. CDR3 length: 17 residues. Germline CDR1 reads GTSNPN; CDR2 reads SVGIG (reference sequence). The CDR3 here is CAWSSVGTGPHYYEQYF. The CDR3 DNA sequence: TGTGCCTGGAGTTCGGTTGGGACAGGCCCCCACTACTACGAGCAGTACTTC.

The DNA for the CDR3 is TGTGCCAGCAGCCAAGATGGGGCAGGGGCTGCCTCTGGGGCCAACGTCCTGACTTTC. The encoded protein is CASSQDGAGAASGANVLTF. This chain connects TRBV4-2 to TRBJ2-6; the D gene is possibly TRBD1 (6 bases). The V end was cut by 0 bases, the J end by 0 bases, with 15 bases between. The CDR3 has 19 residues. The germline CDR1 and CDR2 sequences are LGHNA and YNFKEQ.